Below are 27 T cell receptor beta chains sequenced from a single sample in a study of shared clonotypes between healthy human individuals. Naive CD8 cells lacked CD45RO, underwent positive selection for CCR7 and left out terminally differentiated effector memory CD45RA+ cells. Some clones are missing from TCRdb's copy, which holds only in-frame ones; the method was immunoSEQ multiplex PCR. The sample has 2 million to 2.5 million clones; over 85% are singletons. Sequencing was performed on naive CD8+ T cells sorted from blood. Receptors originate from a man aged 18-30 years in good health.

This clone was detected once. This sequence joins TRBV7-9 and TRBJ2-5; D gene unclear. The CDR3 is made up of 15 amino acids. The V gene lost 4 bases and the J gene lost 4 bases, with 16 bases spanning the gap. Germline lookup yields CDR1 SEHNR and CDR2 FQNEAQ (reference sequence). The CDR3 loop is CASSYDRSRIETQYF. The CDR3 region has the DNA TGTGCCAGCAGCTATGATCGGTCTAGAATAGAGACCCAGTACTTC.

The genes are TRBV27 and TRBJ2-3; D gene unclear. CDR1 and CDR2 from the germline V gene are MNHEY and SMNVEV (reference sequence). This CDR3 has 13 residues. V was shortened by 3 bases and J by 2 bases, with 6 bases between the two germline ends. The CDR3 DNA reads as TGTGCCAGCAGTTTGATCAACACAGATACGCAGTATTTT. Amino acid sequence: CASSLINTDTQYF.

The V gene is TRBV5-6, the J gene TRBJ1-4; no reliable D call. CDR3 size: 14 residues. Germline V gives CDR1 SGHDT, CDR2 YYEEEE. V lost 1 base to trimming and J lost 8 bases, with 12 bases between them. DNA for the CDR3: TGTGCCAGCAGCTTGTTTGCGACTACGGAAAAACTGTTTTTT. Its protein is CASSLFATTEKLFF.

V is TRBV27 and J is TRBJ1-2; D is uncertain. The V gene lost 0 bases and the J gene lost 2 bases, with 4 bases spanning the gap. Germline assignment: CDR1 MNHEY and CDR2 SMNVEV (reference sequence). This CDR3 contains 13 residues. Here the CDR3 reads CASSLSWNYGYTF. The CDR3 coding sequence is TGTGCCAGCAGTTTATCGTGGAACTATGGCTACACCTTC.

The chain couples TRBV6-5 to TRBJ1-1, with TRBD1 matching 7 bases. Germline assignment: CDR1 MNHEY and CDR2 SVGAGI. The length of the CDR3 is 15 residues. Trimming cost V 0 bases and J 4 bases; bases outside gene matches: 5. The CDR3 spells CASSYSTQGSTEAFF. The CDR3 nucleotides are TGTGCCAGCAGTTACTCGACACAGGGGAGCACTGAAGCTTTCTTT.

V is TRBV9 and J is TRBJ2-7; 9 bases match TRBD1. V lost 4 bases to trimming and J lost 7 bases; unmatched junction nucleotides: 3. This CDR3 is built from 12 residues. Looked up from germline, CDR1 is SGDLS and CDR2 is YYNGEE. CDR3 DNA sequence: TGTGCCAGCAGCAAGGACAGGGGAGAGCAGTACTTC. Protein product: CASSKDRGEQYF.

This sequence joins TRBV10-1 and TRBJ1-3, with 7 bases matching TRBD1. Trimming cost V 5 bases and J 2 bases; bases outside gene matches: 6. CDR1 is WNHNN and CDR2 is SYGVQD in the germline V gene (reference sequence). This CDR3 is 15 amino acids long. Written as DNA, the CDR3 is TGCGCCAGCAGTACCGACAGGGTAACTGGAAACACCATATATTTT. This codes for CASSTDRVTGNTIYF.

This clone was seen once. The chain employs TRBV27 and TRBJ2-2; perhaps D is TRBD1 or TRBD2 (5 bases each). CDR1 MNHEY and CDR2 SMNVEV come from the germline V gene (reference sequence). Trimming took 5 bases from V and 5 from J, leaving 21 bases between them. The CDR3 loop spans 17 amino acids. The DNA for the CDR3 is TGTGCCAGCAGTCCCGGTCGGGTGAGGGGTGAGACCGGGGAGCTGTTTTTT. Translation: CASSPGRVRGETGELFF.

CDR3 nucleotide sequence: TGTGCCAGCAGCCAACAGGGGTTCACTGAAGCTTTCTTT. Translated, it gives CASSQQGFTEAFF. The J gene is TRBJ1-1, the V gene TRBV7-9; 7 bases align to TRBD1. The CDR3 loop spans 13 amino acids. V was clipped by 5 bases and J by 4 bases; unmatched bases: 4. Looked up from germline, CDR1 is SEHNR and CDR2 is FQNEAQ (reference sequence).

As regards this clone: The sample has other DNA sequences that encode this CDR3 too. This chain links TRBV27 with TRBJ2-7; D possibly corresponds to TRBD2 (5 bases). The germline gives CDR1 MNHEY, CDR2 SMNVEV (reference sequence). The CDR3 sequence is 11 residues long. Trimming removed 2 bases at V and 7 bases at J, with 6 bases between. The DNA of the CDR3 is TGTGCCAGCAGTTTAGGGAGTGAGCAGTACTTC. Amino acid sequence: CASSLGSEQYF.

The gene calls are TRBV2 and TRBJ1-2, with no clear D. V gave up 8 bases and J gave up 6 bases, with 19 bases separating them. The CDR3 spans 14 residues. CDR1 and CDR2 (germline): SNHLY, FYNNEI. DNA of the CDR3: TGTGCCAGCTCTGTCGGGGAGGGCATAAATGGCTACACCTTC. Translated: CASSVGEGINGYTF.

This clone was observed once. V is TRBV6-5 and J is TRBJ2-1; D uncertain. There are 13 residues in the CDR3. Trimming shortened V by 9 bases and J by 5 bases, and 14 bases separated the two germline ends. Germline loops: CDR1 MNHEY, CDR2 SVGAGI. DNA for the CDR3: TGTGCCAGTTCCCAGGTGGCCAACAATGAGCAGTTCTTC. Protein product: CASSQVANNEQFF.

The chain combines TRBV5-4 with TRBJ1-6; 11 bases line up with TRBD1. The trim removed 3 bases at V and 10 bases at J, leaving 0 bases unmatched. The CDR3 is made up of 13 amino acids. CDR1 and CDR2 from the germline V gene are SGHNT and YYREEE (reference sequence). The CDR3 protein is CASSWDRGSPLHF. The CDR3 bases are TGTGCCAGCAGCTGGGACAGGGGGTCACCCCTCCACTTT.

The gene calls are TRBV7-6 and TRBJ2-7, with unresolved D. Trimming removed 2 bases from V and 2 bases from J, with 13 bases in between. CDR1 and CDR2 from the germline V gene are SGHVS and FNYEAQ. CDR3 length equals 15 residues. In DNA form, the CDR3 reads TGTGCCAGCAGCTTATCGGCAGGTCTGACCTACGAGCAGTACTTC. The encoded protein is CASSLSAGLTYEQYF.

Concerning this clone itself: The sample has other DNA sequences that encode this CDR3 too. This chain's CDR3 is CASSYSGDRYNEQFF. CDR3 coding DNA: TGTGCCAGCAGTTACTCGGGGGACAGGTACAATGAGCAGTTCTTC. The chain uses TRBV6-5 and TRBJ2-1; the match to TRBD1 covers 8 bases. Germline CDR1 MNHEY, CDR2 SVGAGI. This CDR3 spans 15 amino acids. The trim removed 0 bases at V and 4 bases at J, leaving 2 bases unmatched.

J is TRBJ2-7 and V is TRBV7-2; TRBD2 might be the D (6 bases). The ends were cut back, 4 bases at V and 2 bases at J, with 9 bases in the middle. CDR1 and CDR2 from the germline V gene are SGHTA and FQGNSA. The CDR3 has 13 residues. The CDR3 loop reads CASSWTTPYEQYF. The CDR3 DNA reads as TGTGCCAGCAGCTGGACTACCCCCTACGAGCAGTACTTC. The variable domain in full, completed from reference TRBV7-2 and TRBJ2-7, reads GAGVSQSPSNKVTEKGKDVELRCDPISGHTALYWYRQSLGQGLEFLIYFQGNSAPDKSGLPSDRFSAERTGGSVSTLTIQRTQQEDSAVYLCASSWTTPYEQYFGPGTRLTVT.

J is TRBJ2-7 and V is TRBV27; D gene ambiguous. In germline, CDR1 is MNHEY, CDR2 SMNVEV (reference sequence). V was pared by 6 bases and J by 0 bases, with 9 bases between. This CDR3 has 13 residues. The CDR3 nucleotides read TGTGCCAGCAGCCAAAAGGGCTCCTACGAGCAGTACTTC. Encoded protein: CASSQKGSYEQYF.

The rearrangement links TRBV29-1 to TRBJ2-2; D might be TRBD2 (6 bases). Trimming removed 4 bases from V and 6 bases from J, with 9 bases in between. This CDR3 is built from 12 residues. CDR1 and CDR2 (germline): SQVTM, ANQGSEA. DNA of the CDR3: TGCAGCGTTGTTCGCGGGGCCGGGGAGCTGTTTTTT. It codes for CSVVRGAGELFF.

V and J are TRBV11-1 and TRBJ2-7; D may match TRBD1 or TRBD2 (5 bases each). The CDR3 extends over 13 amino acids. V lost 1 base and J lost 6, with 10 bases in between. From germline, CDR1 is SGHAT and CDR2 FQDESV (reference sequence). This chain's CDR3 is CASSLGGVSEQYF. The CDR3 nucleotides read TGTGCCAGCAGCTTAGGAGGGGTTAGCGAGCAGTACTTC. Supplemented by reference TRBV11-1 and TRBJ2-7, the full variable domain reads EAEVAQSPRYKITEKSQAVAFWCDPISGHATLYWYRQILGQGPELLVQFQDESVVDDSQLPKDRFSAERLKGVDSTLKIQPAELGDSAMYLCASSLGGVSEQYFGPGTRLTVT.

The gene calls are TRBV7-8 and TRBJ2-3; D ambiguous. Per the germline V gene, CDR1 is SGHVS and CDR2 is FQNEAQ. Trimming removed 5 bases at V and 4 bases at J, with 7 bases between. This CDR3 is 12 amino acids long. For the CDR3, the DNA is TGTGCCAGCAGCCAAGGCCCAGATACGCAGTATTTT. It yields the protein CASSQGPDTQYF.

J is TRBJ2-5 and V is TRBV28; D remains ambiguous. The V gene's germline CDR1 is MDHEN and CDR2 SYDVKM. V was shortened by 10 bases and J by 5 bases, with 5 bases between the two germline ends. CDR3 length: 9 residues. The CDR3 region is CATGETQYF. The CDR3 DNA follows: TGTGCCACCGGGGAGACCCAGTACTTC.

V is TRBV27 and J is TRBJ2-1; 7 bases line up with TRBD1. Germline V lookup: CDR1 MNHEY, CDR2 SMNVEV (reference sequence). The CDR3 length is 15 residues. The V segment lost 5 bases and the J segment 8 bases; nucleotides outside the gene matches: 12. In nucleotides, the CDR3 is TGTGCCAGCAGTCCCGACGACGCAGGGGGTGATGAGCAGTTCTTC. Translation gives CASSPDDAGGDEQFF.

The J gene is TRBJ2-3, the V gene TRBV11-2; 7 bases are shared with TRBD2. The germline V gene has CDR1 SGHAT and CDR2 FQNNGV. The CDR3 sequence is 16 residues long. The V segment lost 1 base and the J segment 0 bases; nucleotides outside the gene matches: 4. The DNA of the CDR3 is TGTGCCAGCAGCTTAGGTCCGCGGGGGAGCACAGATACGCAGTATTTT. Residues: CASSLGPRGSTDTQYF.

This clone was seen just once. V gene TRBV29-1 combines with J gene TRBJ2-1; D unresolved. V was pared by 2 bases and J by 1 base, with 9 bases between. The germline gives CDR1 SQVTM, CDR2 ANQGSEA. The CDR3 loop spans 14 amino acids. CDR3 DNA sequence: TGCAGCGTTGAACCTTCTTGGTCCTACAATGAGCAGTTCTTC. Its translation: CSVEPSWSYNEQFF.

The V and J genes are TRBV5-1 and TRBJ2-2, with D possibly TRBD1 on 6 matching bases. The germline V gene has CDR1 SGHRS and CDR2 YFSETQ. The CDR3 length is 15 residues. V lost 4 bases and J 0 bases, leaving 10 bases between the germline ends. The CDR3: CASSAGTPNTGELFF. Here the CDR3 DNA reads TGCGCCAGCAGCGCCGGGACACCGAACACCGGGGAGCTGTTTTTT. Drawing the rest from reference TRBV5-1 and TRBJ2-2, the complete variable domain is KAGVTQTPRYLIKTRGQQVTLSCSPISGHRSVSWYQQTPGQGLQFLFEYFSETQRNKGNFPGRFSGRQFSNSRSEMNVSTLELGDSALYLCASSAGTPNTGELFFGEGSRLTVL.

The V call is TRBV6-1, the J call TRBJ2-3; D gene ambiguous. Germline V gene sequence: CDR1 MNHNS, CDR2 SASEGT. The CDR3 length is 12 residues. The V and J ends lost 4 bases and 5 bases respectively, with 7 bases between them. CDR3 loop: CASSVWGDTQYF. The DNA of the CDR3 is TGTGCCAGCAGTGTATGGGGAGATACGCAGTATTTT.

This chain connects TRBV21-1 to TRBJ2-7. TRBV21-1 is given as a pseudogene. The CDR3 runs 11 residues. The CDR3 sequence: CASLAFYEQYF. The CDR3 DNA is TGTGCCAGCCTCGCTTTCTACGAGCAGTACTTC.